This T cell receptor (beta chain) appears in the sequencing data of a study of T-cell memory formation after mild COVID-19. Trimming cost V 1 base and J 4 bases, with 11 bases left between them. The CDR3 runs 15 residues. Per germline, CDR1 LGHDT and CDR2 YNNKEL (reference sequence). TCRdb ran MiXCR on the 5' RACE reads and lists one entry per CDR3 protein. The sample has about 400,000 distinct CDR3 sequences; roughly a quarter are singletons. The chain employs TRBV3-1 and TRBJ1-3; D not resolved. The receptor's source is an adult woman who had mild COVID-19 (a few samples of this study predate the infection). Cell type and time point are not known. The sample was PBMCs or a T cell subset sorted from them (not recorded which). This chain's CDR3 is CASSQVMGSGNTIYF. The CDR3 bases are TGTGCCAGCAGCCAAGTTATGGGTTCGGGAAACACCATATATTTT.